Sequencing of this T cell receptor beta chain was carried out in a study of T cell changes during pregnancy in multiple sclerosis. Per germline, CDR1 SGHDT and CDR2 YYEEEE. The CDR3 totals 16 residues. Trimming removed 0 bases at V and 0 bases at J, with 11 bases between. Produced via immunoSEQ multiplex PCR; TCRdb's table is partial and in-frame only. The sample lists fewer than 110,000 clones, approximately 91% occurring once. This chain joins TRBV5-6 and TRBJ2-3; D may be TRBD2 (6 bases). The sequences come from peripheral blood, collected in the second trimester of pregnancy. This clonotype was obtained from a female donor with multiple sclerosis, enrolled in a pregnancy study. The CDR3 region is CASSLVRGISTDTQYF. The CDR3 nucleotides are TGTGCCAGCAGCTTGGTCCGCGGGATTAGCACAGATACGCAGTATTTT.